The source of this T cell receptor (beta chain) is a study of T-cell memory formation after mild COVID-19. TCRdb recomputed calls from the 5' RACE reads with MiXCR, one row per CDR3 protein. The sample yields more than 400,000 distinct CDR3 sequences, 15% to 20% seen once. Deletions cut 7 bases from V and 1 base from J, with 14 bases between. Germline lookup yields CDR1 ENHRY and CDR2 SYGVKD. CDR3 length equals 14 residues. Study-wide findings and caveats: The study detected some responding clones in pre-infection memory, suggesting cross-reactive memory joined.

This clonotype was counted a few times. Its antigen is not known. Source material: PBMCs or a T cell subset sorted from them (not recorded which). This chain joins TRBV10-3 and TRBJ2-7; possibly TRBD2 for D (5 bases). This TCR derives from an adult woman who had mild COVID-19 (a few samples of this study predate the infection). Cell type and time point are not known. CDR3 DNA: TGTGCCATCAAGACGGACTCCGGATCCTACGAGCAGTACTTC. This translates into CAIKTDSGSYEQYF.